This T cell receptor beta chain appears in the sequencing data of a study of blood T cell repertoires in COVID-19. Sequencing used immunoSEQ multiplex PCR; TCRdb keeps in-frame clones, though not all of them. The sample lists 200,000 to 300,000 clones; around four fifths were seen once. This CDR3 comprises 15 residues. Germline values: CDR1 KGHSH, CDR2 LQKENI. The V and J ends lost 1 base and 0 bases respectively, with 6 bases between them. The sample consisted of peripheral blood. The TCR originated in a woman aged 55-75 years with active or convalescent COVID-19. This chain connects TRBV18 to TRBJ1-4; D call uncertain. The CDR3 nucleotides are TGTGCCAGCTCACCACGGAGATCAACTAATGAAAAACTGTTTTTT. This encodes CASSPRRSTNEKLFF. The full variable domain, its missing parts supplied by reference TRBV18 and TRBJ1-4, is NAGVMQNPRHLVRRRGQEARLRCSPMKGHSHVYWYRQLPEEGLKFMVYLQKENIIDESGMPKERFSAEFPKEGPSILRIQQVVRGDSAAYFCASSPRRSTNEKLFFGSGTQLSVL.